These 31 T cell receptor beta chains were sequenced from one sample in a study of shared clonotypes between healthy human individuals. Profiled with immunoSEQ multiplex PCR; TCRdb holds only in-frame clones, not every one. The table records millions of clones, roughly nine tenths of them present only once. Material for sequencing was naive CD4+ T cells sorted from blood. Specified subset: CD45RA+ positively selected. These receptors all come from a man between 18 and 29 years old in good health.

The V gene is TRBV15, the J gene TRBJ2-3, with TRBD1 as a possible D gene (6 bases). This CDR3 is built from 16 residues. Trimming took off 5 bases at V and 0 bases at J, with 15 bases between the two ends. CDR1 is LNHNV, CDR2 YYDKDF, per germline (reference sequence). CDR3 amino acids: CATSVGAQPSTDTQYF. CDR3 DNA: TGTGCCACCAGCGTGGGGGCTCAGCCTAGCACAGATACGCAGTATTTT.

The CDR3 protein is CASSLVLTGGSGDTQYF. CDR3 DNA sequence: TGTGCCAGCAGCTTGGTTTTGACAGGGGGCTCGGGAGATACGCAGTATTTT. The chain recombines TRBV5-6 with TRBJ2-3, with 10 bases matching TRBD1. CDR1 and CDR2 from the germline V gene are SGHDT and YYEEEE. J lost 5 bases, V lost 0 bases, and 9 bases had no gene match. The CDR3 consists of 17 residues.

Turning to this clone: Distinct nucleotide sequences in the sample also encode this CDR3. The chain has TRBV11-2 and TRBJ2-3; 10 bases align to TRBD2. This CDR3 spans 15 amino acids. Trimming at V came to 5 bases and at J to 2 bases, leaving 4 bases not matched to a gene. Germline CDR1 SGHAT, CDR2 FQNNGV. Written as DNA, the CDR3 is TGTGCCAGCAGCCTCGGACTAGCGGACACAGATACGCAGTATTTT. Translation gives CASSLGLADTDTQYF.

The rearrangement links TRBV11-3 to TRBJ2-5; 8 nucleotides align to TRBD2. V lost 2 bases, J lost 5 bases, and 10 bases stayed unmatched. The CDR3 spans 16 residues. In germline, CDR1 is SGHNT, CDR2 YENEEA. CDR3 bases: TGTGCCAGCAGCTTAAGGGGACTAGAAAGCCCCGAGACCCAGTACTTC. Protein: CASSLRGLESPETQYF. Filled out from reference TRBV11-3 and TRBJ2-5, the complete variable domain reads EAGVVQSPRYKIIEKKQPVAFWCNPISGHNTLYWYLQNLGQGPELLIRYENEEAVDDSQLPKDRFSAERLKGVDSTLKIQPAELGDSAVYLCASSLRGLESPETQYFGPGTRLLVL.

The chain carries TRBV5-1 and TRBJ2-1, with a possible D match to TRBD1 (5 bases). Germline lookup yields CDR1 SGHRS and CDR2 YFSETQ. The CDR3 length is 13 residues. V lost 8 bases and J lost 1, with 10 bases in between. The CDR3 region has the DNA TGCGCCAGTCATACAGGATCCTACAATGAGCAGTTCTTC. As protein: CASHTGSYNEQFF.

The count of this clone is one. The chain recombines TRBV5-1 with TRBJ2-7; maybe TRBD2 (5 bases). Germline CDR1 and CDR2: SGHRS and YFSETQ. V lost 0 bases and J lost 0, with 13 bases in between. The CDR3 spans 16 residues. The CDR3 sequence is CASSLGTGSSSYEQYF. Written as DNA, the CDR3 is TGCGCCAGCAGCTTGGGAACGGGGTCGAGCTCCTACGAGCAGTACTTC.

The rearrangement uses TRBV28 and TRBJ2-5, with TRBD1 identical over 9 bases. This CDR3 contains 15 residues. V lost 5 bases and J lost 5; bases outside the gene matches: 9. Germline V lookup: CDR1 MDHEN, CDR2 SYDVKM. DNA for the CDR3: TGTGCCAGCAGTGATAGGACAGGGGTGATCGAGACCCAGTACTTC. Translating gives CASSDRTGVIETQYF.

This chain uses TRBV5-1 with TRBJ2-1; 10 nucleotides match TRBD2. The CDR3 is 16 residues long. V shed 0 bases and J 9 bases; nucleotides not matched to a gene: 9. Per germline, CDR1 SGHRS and CDR2 YFSETQ. The CDR3 DNA reads TGCGCCAGCAGCTTGGCCCCACTAGCGGGGAGGAGTGAGCAGTTCTTC. This gives the protein CASSLAPLAGRSEQFF. Based on the CDR3 plus reference TRBV5-1 and TRBJ2-1, the full variable domain is KAGVTQTPRYLIKTRGQQVTLSCSPISGHRSVSWYQQTPGQGLQFLFEYFSETQRNKGNFPGRFSGRQFSNSRSEMNVSTLELGDSALYLCASSLAPLAGRSEQFFGPGTRLTVL.

The J gene is TRBJ1-6, the V gene TRBV28; D ambiguous. The CDR3 contains 12 residues. Looked up from germline, CDR1 is MDHEN and CDR2 is SYDVKM. Trimming took 5 bases from V and 6 from J, leaving 5 bases between them. The CDR3 coding sequence is TGTGCCAGCAGTCCCATTAATTCACCCCTCCACTTT. Its translation is CASSPINSPLHF.

This rearrangement joins TRBV7-9 to TRBJ1-6; a possible D gene is TRBD1 (5 bases). The CDR3 totals 13 residues. Trimming removed 7 bases from V and 5 bases from J, with 9 bases in between. Germline-derived CDR1 and CDR2 are SEHNR and FQNEAQ (reference sequence). The CDR3, as DNA: TGTGCCAGCACGGGGACGGATAATTCACCCCTCCACTTT. Protein product: CASTGTDNSPLHF. Combining the CDR3 with reference TRBV7-9 and TRBJ1-6 gives the whole variable domain DTGVSQNPRHKITKRGQNVTFRCDPISEHNRLYWYRQTLGQGPEFLTYFQNEAQLEKSRLLSDRFSAERPKGSFSTLEIQRTEQGDSAMYLCASTGTDNSPLHFGNGTRLTVT.

The chain links TRBV6-5 to TRBJ1-1, with D maybe TRBD1 (6 bases). V gave up 1 base and J gave up 3 bases, with 9 bases separating them. The CDR3 extends over 14 amino acids. The V gene's germline CDR1 is MNHEY and CDR2 SVGAGI. CDR3 bases: TGTGCCAGCAGTTACTACAGGGTTGACACTGAAGCTTTCTTT. Translating gives CASSYYRVDTEAFF.

The chain couples TRBV6-1 to TRBJ1-1, with D possibly matching TRBD1 (5 bases). With 6 bases removed from V and 6 bases from J, the gap between germline ends came to 17 bases. CDR1 and CDR2 from the germline V gene are MNHNS and SASEGT. The CDR3 length is 14 residues. This CDR3 is CASSLWEGYSEAFF. CDR3 sequence (DNA): TGTGCCAGCAGCCTTTGGGAGGGGTACTCTGAAGCTTTCTTT.

The V gene is TRBV19, the J gene TRBJ2-2, with 14 bases aligning to TRBD2. The CDR3 extends over 20 amino acids. Unmatched junction bases numbered 12, after V lost 1 base and J lost 5 bases. Germline loops: CDR1 LNHDA, CDR2 SQIVND (reference sequence). The CDR3 sequence: CASSIVQTSGRAGTTGELFF. As DNA, the CDR3 is TGTGCCAGTAGTATAGTTCAGACTAGCGGGAGGGCCGGTACGACCGGGGAGCTGTTTTTT.

This clone occurred once. The chain is built from TRBV18 and TRBJ2-7; no reliable D call. Germline lookup yields CDR1 KGHSH and CDR2 LQKENI. Deletions cut 0 bases from V and 9 bases from J, with 12 bases between. This CDR3 has 13 residues. CDR3 nucleotide sequence: TGTGCCAGCTCACCACCTTACGTTCAAGGGCAGTACTTC. This encodes CASSPPYVQGQYF.

The chain is built from TRBV7-9 and TRBJ2-3, with D perhaps TRBD2 (5 bases). Between the trimmed V and J ends, which lost 4 bases and 2 bases, there was a span of 7 bases. CDR1 and CDR2 from the germline V gene are SEHNR and FQNEAQ (reference sequence). This CDR3 region has 13 residues. In nucleotides, the CDR3 is TGTGCCAGCAGCTCGGGAAACACAGATACGCAGTATTTT. It specifies CASSSGNTDTQYF.

The V and J genes are TRBV10-2 and TRBJ2-5; 10 nucleotides agree with TRBD2. This CDR3 region has 18 residues. Per the germline V gene, CDR1 is WSHSY and CDR2 is SAAADI. With 3 bases clipped from V and 4 bases from J, the junction kept 14 bases outside the gene matches. The CDR3 protein is CASSELAGGPGVVETQYF. The CDR3 DNA reads TGCGCCAGCAGTGAATTAGCGGGGGGTCCCGGGGTGGTAGAGACCCAGTACTTC.

The rearrangement uses TRBV28 and TRBJ2-2; D is undetermined. Looked up from germline, CDR1 is MDHEN and CDR2 is SYDVKM. V lost 3 bases and J 3 bases, leaving 11 bases between the germline ends. This CDR3 comprises 15 residues. The CDR3 bases are TGTGCCAGCAGTTTGGTTCTATGGGACACCGGGGAGCTGTTTTTT. It yields the protein CASSLVLWDTGELFF. The full variable domain, its missing parts supplied by reference TRBV28 and TRBJ2-2, is DVKVTQSSRYLVKRTGEKVFLECVQDMDHENMFWYRQDPGLGLRLIYFSYDVKMKEKGDIPEGYSVSREKKERFSLILESASTNQTSMYLCASSLVLWDTGELFFGEGSRLTVL.

This rearrangement joins TRBV14 to TRBJ1-6; D remains unclear. The V end lost 4 bases, the J end lost 6 bases, and 7 bases lay between the germline ends. The CDR3 consists of 13 residues. Germline V gives CDR1 SGHDN, CDR2 FVKESK. As DNA, the CDR3 is TGTGCCAGCAGCCCTTATTTTAATTCACCCCTCCACTTT. Translated, it gives CASSPYFNSPLHF.

V and J are TRBV18 and TRBJ2-3, with D tentatively TRBD1 (6 bases). Germline V CDR1 and CDR2: KGHSH, LQKENI. The V end lost 4 bases, the J end lost 2 bases, and 16 bases lay between the germline ends. This CDR3 is 16 amino acids long. CDR3 nucleotides: TGTGCCAGCTCACTCAACGCAGGGGATGTCACAGATACGCAGTATTTT. This codes for CASSLNAGDVTDTQYF.

This clone was picked up one time. The rearrangement joins TRBV9 to TRBJ2-7, with D possibly matching TRBD1 (6 bases). The V gene lost 5 bases and the J gene lost 5 bases, with 17 bases spanning the gap. Germline V gives CDR1 SGDLS, CDR2 YYNGEE. The CDR3 sequence is 14 residues long. The CDR3 nucleotides read TGTGCCAGCAGGCCCCGGGACAATAGCGACGAGCAGTACTTC. As protein: CASRPRDNSDEQYF.

The chain has TRBV18 and TRBJ2-7; 13 bases agree with TRBD2. After removal of 3 bases from V and 6 bases from J, the junction contained 8 bases not matched to a gene. The CDR3 contains 16 residues. Germline V gene lookup returns CDR1 KGHSH and CDR2 LQKENI. This CDR3 is CASSPRGLAGAAEQYF. The CDR3 region has the DNA TGTGCCAGCTCACCGCGAGGACTAGCGGGAGCAGCCGAGCAGTACTTC.

In DNA, the CDR3 is TGTGCCTTACACAGGGGTACAGCCGGGGAGCTGTTTTTT. Translated, it gives CALHRGTAGELFF. The chain is built from TRBV30 and TRBJ2-2; 7 bases map to TRBD1. V was pared by 7 bases and J by 6 bases, with 8 bases of the junction left unmatched. The CDR3 runs 13 residues. Germline loops: CDR1 GTSNPN, CDR2 SVGIG (reference sequence).

This clone was recorded a few times. The rearrangement links TRBV5-1 to TRBJ1-6; D unresolved. This CDR3 region has 14 residues. V lost 0 bases, J lost 7 bases, and 8 bases lay in between. Germline V gene sequence: CDR1 SGHRS, CDR2 YFSETQ. The DNA of the CDR3 is TGCGCCAGCAGCTTGGACAGTCCGAATTCACCCCTCCACTTT. Its translation is CASSLDSPNSPLHF. Drawing the rest from reference TRBV5-1 and TRBJ1-6, the complete variable domain is KAGVTQTPRYLIKTRGQQVTLSCSPISGHRSVSWYQQTPGQGLQFLFEYFSETQRNKGNFPGRFSGRQFSNSRSEMNVSTLELGDSALYLCASSLDSPNSPLHFGNGTRLTVT.

This chain joins TRBV6-1 and TRBJ2-7; a weak D match, TRBD2 (6 bases). Trimming pared 9 bases from V and 2 bases from J, leaving 17 bases between. The CDR3 totals 14 residues. The V gene's germline CDR1 is MNHNS and CDR2 SASEGT. The CDR3 loop is CASVHGTAPYEQYF. Written as DNA, the CDR3 is TGTGCCAGTGTCCACGGGACTGCTCCCTACGAGCAGTACTTC.

The gene calls are TRBV5-1 and TRBJ1-5, with TRBD1 identical over 7 bases. Germline loops: CDR1 SGHRS, CDR2 YFSETQ. V shed 3 bases, J shed 5 bases, and the junction held 5 bases outside the gene matches. CDR3 length: 14 residues. CDR3 in DNA: TGCGCCAGCAGCTGGGGGACAGCGGATCAGCCCCAGCATTTT. Translated, it gives CASSWGTADQPQHF.

The chain is built from TRBV10-3 and TRBJ2-5, with D perhaps matching TRBD1 or TRBD2 (5 bases each). The V end lost 5 bases, the J end lost 2 bases, and 18 bases lay between the germline ends. Looked up from germline, CDR1 is ENHRY and CDR2 is SYGVKD. The CDR3 spans 16 residues. The CDR3 is CAISPVTGGPQETQYF. CDR3 sequence (DNA): TGTGCCATCAGTCCCGTTACAGGCGGGCCTCAAGAGACCCAGTACTTC.

The chain employs TRBV7-3 and TRBJ2-2; D is undetermined. Trimming cost V 3 bases and J 3 bases, with 2 bases left between them. CDR1 is SGHTA and CDR2 is FQGTGA in the germline V gene. This CDR3 is 12 amino acids long. The CDR3 DNA reads TGTGCCAGCAGCTTTTACACCGGGGAGCTGTTTTTT. Translation: CASSFYTGELFF.

For this clone: The junction does not match germline at one end; this may be a read error. The CDR3 nucleotides are TGTGCCAGCAGTGTACGACAAAGGGGGGATAGTACCGAGCGGTACTTC. This gives the protein CASSVRQRGDSTERYF. The chain has TRBV2 and TRBJ2-7; D is perhaps TRBD1 or TRBD2 (6 bases each). CDR3 length: 16 amino acids. The germline V gene has CDR1 SNHLY and CDR2 FYNNEI.

The genes are TRBV5-1 and TRBJ2-2, with 7 positions matching TRBD2. This CDR3 has 14 amino acids. The germline V gene encodes CDR1 SGHRS and CDR2 YFSETQ. J was trimmed by 7 bases and V by 4 bases; bases with no gene match: 7. DNA for the CDR3: TGCGCCAGCAGCAATATTGGACTAGTCGGGGAGCTGTTTTTT. It codes for CASSNIGLVGELFF.

The V call is TRBV27, the J call TRBJ2-7, with D uncertain. CDR1 MNHEY and CDR2 SMNVEV come from the germline V gene (reference sequence). The CDR3 is 9 amino acids. The V end lost 8 bases, the J end lost 8 bases, and 7 bases lay between the germline ends. CDR3 residues: CASGYKQYF. In nucleotides, the CDR3 is TGTGCCAGCGGTTATAAGCAGTACTTC.

CDR3 nucleotides: TGCGCCAGCAGTGAGGGCGTAAAGTATGGCTACACCTTC. It encodes CASSEGVKYGYTF. The chain is built from TRBV10-2 and TRBJ1-2; D unresolved. Trimming left V 2 bases short and J 5 bases short, with 9 bases between. CDR1 is WSHSY and CDR2 is SAAADI in the germline V gene. This CDR3 has 13 residues.